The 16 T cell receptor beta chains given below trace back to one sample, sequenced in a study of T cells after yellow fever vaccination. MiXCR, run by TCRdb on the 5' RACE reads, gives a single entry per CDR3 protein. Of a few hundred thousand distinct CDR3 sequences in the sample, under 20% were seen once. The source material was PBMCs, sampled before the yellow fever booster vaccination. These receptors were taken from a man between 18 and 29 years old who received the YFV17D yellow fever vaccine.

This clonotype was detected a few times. Written as DNA, the CDR3 is TGTGCCAGCAGTGAGCTAGCGGGGGTAGATACGCAGTATTTT. This sequence encodes CASSELAGVDTQYF. The chain is built from TRBV12-3 or TRBV12-4 and TRBJ2-3; 10 bases agree with TRBD2. The CDR3 is made up of 14 amino acids. The ends lost 5 bases at V and 5 bases at J; junction bases unmatched: 4.

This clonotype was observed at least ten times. The CDR3 loop is CASSVGRVADTQYF. The CDR3 nucleotides are TGTGCCAGCAGCGTAGGGAGAGTGGCAGATACGCAGTATTTT. The rearrangement uses TRBV9 and TRBJ2-3, with D unclear. The V end was cut by 0 bases, the J end by 4 bases, with 9 bases between. Germline V gene sequence: CDR1 SGDLS, CDR2 YYNGEE. The CDR3 sequence is 14 residues long.

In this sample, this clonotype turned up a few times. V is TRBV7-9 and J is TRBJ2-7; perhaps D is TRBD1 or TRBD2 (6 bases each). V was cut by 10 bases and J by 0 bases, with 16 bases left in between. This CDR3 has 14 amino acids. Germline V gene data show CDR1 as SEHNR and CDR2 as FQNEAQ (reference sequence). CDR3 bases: TGTGCCACCGTACTAGGGGGGAGCTCCTACGAGCAGTACTTC. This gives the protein CATVLGGSSYEQYF.

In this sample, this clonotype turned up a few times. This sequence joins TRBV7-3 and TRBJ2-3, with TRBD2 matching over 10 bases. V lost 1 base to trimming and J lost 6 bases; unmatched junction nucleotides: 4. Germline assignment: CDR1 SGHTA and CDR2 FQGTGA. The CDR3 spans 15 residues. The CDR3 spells CASSLMSGGADTQYF. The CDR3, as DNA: TGTGCCAGCAGCTTAATGAGCGGGGGGGCCGATACGCAGTATTTT. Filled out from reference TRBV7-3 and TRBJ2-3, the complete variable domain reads GAGVSQTPSNKVTEKGKYVELRCDPISGHTALYWYRQSLGQGPEFLIYFQGTGAADDSGLPNDRFFAVRPEGSVSTLKIQRTERGDSAVYLCASSLMSGGADTQYFGPGTRLTVL.

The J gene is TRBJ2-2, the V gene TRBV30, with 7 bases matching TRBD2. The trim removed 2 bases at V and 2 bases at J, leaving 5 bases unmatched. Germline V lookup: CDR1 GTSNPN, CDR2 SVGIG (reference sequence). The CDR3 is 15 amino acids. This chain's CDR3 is CAWSPGGVNTGELFF. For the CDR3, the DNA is TGTGCCTGGAGTCCGGGGGGAGTTAACACCGGGGAGCTGTTTTTT.

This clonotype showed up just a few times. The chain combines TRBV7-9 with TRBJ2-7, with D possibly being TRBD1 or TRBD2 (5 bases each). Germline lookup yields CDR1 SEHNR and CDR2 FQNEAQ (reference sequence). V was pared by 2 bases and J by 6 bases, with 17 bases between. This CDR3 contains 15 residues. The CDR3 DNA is TGTGCCAGCAGCTTACACGGGGCAACCCTGAGCGAGCAGTACTTC. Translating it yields CASSLHGATLSEQYF. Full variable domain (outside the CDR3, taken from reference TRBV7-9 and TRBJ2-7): DTGVSQNPRHKITKRGQNVTFRCDPISEHNRLYWYRQTLGQGPEFLTYFQNEAQLEKSRLLSDRFSAERPKGSFSTLEIQRTEQGDSAMYLCASSLHGATLSEQYFGPGTRLTVT.

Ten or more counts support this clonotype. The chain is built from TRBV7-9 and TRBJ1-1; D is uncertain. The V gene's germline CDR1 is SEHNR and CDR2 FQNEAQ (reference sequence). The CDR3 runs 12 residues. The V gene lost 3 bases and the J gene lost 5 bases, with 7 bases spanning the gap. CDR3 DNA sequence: TGTGCCAGCAGCTTCGCGGGGACTGAAGCTTTCTTT. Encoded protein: CASSFAGTEAFF.

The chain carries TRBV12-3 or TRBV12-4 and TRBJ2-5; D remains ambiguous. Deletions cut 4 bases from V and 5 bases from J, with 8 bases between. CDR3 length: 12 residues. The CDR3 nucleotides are TGTGCCAGCAGTTATTTTTCCGAGACCCAGTACTTC. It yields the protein CASSYFSETQYF.

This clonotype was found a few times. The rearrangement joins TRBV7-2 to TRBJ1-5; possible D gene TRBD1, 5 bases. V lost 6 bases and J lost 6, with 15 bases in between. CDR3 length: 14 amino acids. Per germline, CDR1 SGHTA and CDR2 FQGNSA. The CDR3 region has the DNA TGTGCCAGCAGGGATCAGGGTAGTCTTCAGCCCCAGCATTTT. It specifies CASRDQGSLQPQHF. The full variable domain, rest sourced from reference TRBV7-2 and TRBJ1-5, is GAGVSQSPSNKVTEKGKDVELRCDPISGHTALYWYRQSLGQGLEFLIYFQGNSAPDKSGLPSDRFSAERTGGSVSTLTIQRTQQEDSAVYLCASRDQGSLQPQHFGDGTRLSIL.

The CDR3 protein is CASIPPGTGGELFF. The CDR3 nucleotides read TGTGCCAGCATTCCACCGGGGACGGGCGGGGAGCTGTTTTTT. This rearrangement joins TRBV6-1 to TRBJ2-2; D is possibly TRBD1 or TRBD2 (5 bases each). V lost 7 bases and J lost 7, with 16 bases in between. The CDR3 length is 14 residues. CDR1 and CDR2 from the germline V gene are MNHNS and SASEGT.

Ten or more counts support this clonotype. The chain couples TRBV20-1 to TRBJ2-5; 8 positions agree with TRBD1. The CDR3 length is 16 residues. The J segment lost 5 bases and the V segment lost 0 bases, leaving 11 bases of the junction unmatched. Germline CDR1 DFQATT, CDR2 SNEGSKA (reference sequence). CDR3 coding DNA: TGCAGTGCTAGAGATCTGGGGCAGGGGGCTTGGGAGACCCAGTACTTC. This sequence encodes CSARDLGQGAWETQYF.

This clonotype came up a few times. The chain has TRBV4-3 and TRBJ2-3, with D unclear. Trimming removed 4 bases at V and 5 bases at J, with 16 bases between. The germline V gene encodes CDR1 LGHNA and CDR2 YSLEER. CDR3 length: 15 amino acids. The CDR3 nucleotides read TGCGCCAGCAGCCCCTCAGAGGACGGGCGAGATACGCAGTATTTT. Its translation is CASSPSEDGRDTQYF.

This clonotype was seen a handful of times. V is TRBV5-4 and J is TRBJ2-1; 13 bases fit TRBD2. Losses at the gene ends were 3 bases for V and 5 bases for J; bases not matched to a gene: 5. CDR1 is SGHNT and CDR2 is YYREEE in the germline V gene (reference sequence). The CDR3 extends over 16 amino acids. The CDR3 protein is CASSSDTSGRDNEQFF. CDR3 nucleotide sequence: TGTGCCAGCAGCTCGGATACTAGCGGGAGGGACAATGAGCAGTTCTTC. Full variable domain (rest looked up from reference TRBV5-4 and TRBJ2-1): ETGVTQSPTHLIKTRGQQVTLRCSSQSGHNTVSWYQQALGQGPQFIFQYYREEENGRGNFPPRFSGLQFPNYSSELNVNALELDDSALYLCASSSDTSGRDNEQFFGPGTRLTVL.

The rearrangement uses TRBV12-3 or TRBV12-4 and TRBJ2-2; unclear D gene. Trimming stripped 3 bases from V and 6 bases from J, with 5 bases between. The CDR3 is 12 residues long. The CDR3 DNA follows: TGTGCCAGCAGTTTCTTCCCCGGGGAGCTGTTTTTT. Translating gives CASSFFPGELFF.

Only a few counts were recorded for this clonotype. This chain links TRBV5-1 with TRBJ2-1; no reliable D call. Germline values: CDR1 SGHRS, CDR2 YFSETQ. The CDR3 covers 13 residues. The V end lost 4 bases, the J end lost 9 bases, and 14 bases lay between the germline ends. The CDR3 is CASSQSGESEQFF. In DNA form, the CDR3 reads TGCGCCAGCAGCCAATCCGGAGAGAGTGAGCAGTTCTTC.

Written as DNA, the CDR3 is TGTGCCAGCAATACCGGGGGGGAAAAACTGTTTTTT. It yields the protein CASNTGGEKLFF. The rearrangement links TRBV12-3 or TRBV12-4 to TRBJ1-4, with a possible D match to TRBD1 (5 bases). Between the trimmed V and J ends, which lost 7 bases and 8 bases, there was a span of 11 bases. The CDR3 is made up of 12 amino acids.